This T cell receptor beta chain came from a study of blood T cell repertoires in COVID-19. Clones were read by immunoSEQ multiplex PCR, and TCRdb kept only the in-frame ones, dropping some. Here the sample spans about 230,000 clones, approximately 90% being singletons. Between the trimmed V and J ends, which lost 1 base and 7 bases, there was a span of 10 bases. Germline values: CDR1 KGHSH, CDR2 LQKENI. The CDR3 runs to 14 residues. Sequenced sample: PBMCs or T cells enriched from blood (not recorded which). This receptor was obtained from a man younger than 35 who had recovered from COVID-19. The chain uses TRBV18 and TRBJ2-2, with D possibly being TRBD2 (5 bases). Here the CDR3 reads CASSPLPGFGELFF. Written as DNA, the CDR3 is TGTGCCAGCTCACCACTTCCGGGATTCGGGGAGCTGTTTTTT.